One sample yielded the 5 T cell receptor beta chains listed below, sequenced in a study of beta chain features in type 1 diabetes. What was sequenced were expressed TCRB transcripts, since all of the isolated RNA had been reverse transcribed. The data were produced by immunoSEQ multiplex PCR, yet TCRdb's version contains in-frame clones alone and is incomplete. The profile shows 900,000 or so clones, 17% of them singletons. Input material: naive CD4+ T cells from blood. All receptors derive from a woman younger than 30 in good health.

This rearrangement joins TRBV7-9 to TRBJ2-5; unclear D gene. The closer fit of TRBJ2-7 to the DNA end suggests the J call may be wrong. Per germline, CDR1 SEHNR and CDR2 FQNEAQ (reference sequence). The CDR3 has 12 residues. CDR3 nucleotide sequence: TGTGCCAGCAGCTTATCCTCGGGCGAGCAGTACTTC. Its translation is CASSLSSGEQYF.

This clone has just a few counts. This sequence joins TRBV21-1 and TRBJ1-4; the table's TRBD1 call for D was not verified on the DNA. TRBV21-1 is given as a pseudogene. The length of the CDR3 is 14 residues. CDR3 in amino acids: CASKVDRDQEKLFF. The CDR3 nucleotides read TGTGCCAGCAAAGTGGACAGGGATCAGGAAAAACTGTTTTTT.

The rearrangement links TRBV27 to TRBJ1-1, with no clear D. V dropped 9 bases and J dropped 6 bases, with 14 bases sitting between them. This CDR3 has 12 residues. Germline assignment: CDR1 MNHEY and CDR2 SMNVEV (reference sequence). This CDR3 reads CASVSDRPEAFF. The CDR3 DNA reads TGTGCCAGTGTATCCGACCGTCCTGAAGCTTTCTTT.

As for this clone: Distinct nucleotide sequences in the sample also encode this CDR3. The chain recombines TRBV5-6 with TRBJ2-7; no clear D gene. CDR1 SGHDT and CDR2 YYEEEE come from the germline V gene. The CDR3 runs 12 residues. The V and J ends lost 1 base and 1 base respectively, with 3 bases between them. CDR3 amino acids: CASSLRSYEQYF. In nucleotides, the CDR3 is TGTGCCAGCAGCTTGAGGTCCTACGAGCAGTACTTC.

V gene TRBV6-6 combines with J gene TRBJ1-5; D gene ambiguous. With 3 bases removed from V and 5 bases from J, the gap between germline ends came to 11 bases. Germline values: CDR1 MNHNY, CDR2 SVGAGI (reference sequence). The CDR3 contains 14 residues. In DNA form, the CDR3 reads TGTGCCAGCAGTTATGGCCGGGTGGATCAGCCCCAGCATTTT. Translation gives CASSYGRVDQPQHF.